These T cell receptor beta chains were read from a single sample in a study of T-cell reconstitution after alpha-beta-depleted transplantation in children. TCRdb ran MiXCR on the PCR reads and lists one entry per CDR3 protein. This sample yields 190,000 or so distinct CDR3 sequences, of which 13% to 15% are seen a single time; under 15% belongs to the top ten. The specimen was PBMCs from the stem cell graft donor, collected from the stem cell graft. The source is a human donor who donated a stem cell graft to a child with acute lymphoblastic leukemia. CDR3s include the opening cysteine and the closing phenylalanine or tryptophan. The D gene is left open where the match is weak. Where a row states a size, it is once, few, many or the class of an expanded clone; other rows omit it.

CDR3 DNA: TGCGCCAGCAGCTTGGTCGGCAGGGGCGTGAACACTGAAGCTTTCTTT
CDR3 protein: CASSLVGRGVNTEAFF
V gene: TRBV5-1
J gene: TRBJ1-1
clone size: many
D gene: NA

CDR3 DNA: TGTGCCAGCTGGTCGTCCGGGAATAACTATGGCTACACCTTC
CDR3 protein: CASWSSGNNYGYTF
V gene: TRBV6-1
J gene: TRBJ1-2
clone size: few
D gene: NA

CDR3 DNA: TGCGCCAGCAGCTTGCAGGCAGAAGATGAAAAACTGTTTTTT
CDR3 protein: CASSLQAEDEKLFF
V gene: TRBV5-1
J gene: TRBJ1-4
clone size: many
D gene: NA

CDR3 DNA: TGCGCCAGCGGACAGGGTGAACGGCGTGGCTACACCTTC
CDR3 protein: CASGQGERRGYTF
V gene: TRBV5-1
J gene: TRBJ1-2
clone size: many
D gene: TRBD1

CDR3 DNA: TGTGCCAGCAGCCGACGGGGCAATCAGCCCCAGCATTTT
CDR3 protein: CASSRRGNQPQHF
V gene: TRBV7-2
J gene: TRBJ1-5
clone size: many
D gene: NA

CDR3 DNA: TGCGCCAGCAGCGAGGCTCTAGCGCCCGGGGAGCTGTTTTTT
CDR3 protein: CASSEALAPGELFF
V gene: TRBV5-1
J gene: TRBJ2-2
clone size: many
D gene: NA

CDR3 DNA: TGTGCCAGCTCACCCACTGCAACTAATGAAAAACTGTTTTTT
CDR3 protein: CASSPTATNEKLFF
V gene: TRBV18
J gene: TRBJ1-4
clone size: many
D gene: NA

CDR3 DNA: TGCAGCGTTGAAGGACTAGCGGACGGGAACGAGCAGCTCTTC
CDR3 protein: CSVEGLADGNEQLF
V gene: TRBV29-1
J gene: TRBJ2-1
clone size: few
D gene: TRBD2

CDR3 DNA: TGCGCCAGCAGGGGAAACAGGTTTGGGGACCCGACGAACACTGACGCTTTCTTT
CDR3 protein: CASRGNRFGDPTNTDAFF
V gene: TRBV5-1
J gene: TRBJ1-1
clone size: NA
D gene: NA

CDR3 DNA: TGCAGTGCCTACAGGGGGCTTATGAATGAGCAGTTCTTC
CDR3 protein: CSAYRGLMNEQFF
V gene: TRBV20-1
J gene: TRBJ2-1
clone size: many
D gene: TRBD1

CDR3 DNA: TGCAGTGCGCTAGCGAGCTCCTACGAGCAGTACTTC
CDR3 protein: CSALASSYEQYF
V gene: TRBV20-1
J gene: TRBJ2-7
clone size: many
D gene: NA

CDR3 DNA: TGCGCCAGCAAACCCTCAGCGGGGGGAGAGACCCAGTACTTC
CDR3 protein: CASKPSAGGETQYF
V gene: TRBV5-1
J gene: TRBJ2-5
clone size: many
D gene: TRBD2

CDR3 DNA: TGTGCCAGCAGCTGGAGAGGGAGGTACCACAATGAGCAGTTCTTC
CDR3 protein: CASSWRGRYHNEQFF
V gene: TRBV7-9
J gene: TRBJ2-1
clone size: NA
D gene: NA

CDR3 DNA: TGTGCCAGCACCTTATCGACAGTCGGGAGTCAGCCCCAGCATTTT
CDR3 protein: CASTLSTVGSQPQHF
V gene: TRBV12-3/TRBV12-4
J gene: TRBJ1-5
clone size: many
D gene: NA

CDR3 DNA: TGTGCCAGCAGCCAAGGGGGCGCGAGCGGCTACACCTTC
CDR3 protein: CASSQGGASGYTF
V gene: TRBV7-9
J gene: TRBJ1-2
clone size: few
D gene: TRBD1

CDR3 DNA: TGTGCCAGCAGCTCTCGCCAGGGGACAGGTTTCTACGAGCAGTACTTC
CDR3 protein: CASSSRQGTGFYEQYF
V gene: TRBV11-2
J gene: TRBJ2-7
clone size: NA
D gene: TRBD1

CDR3 DNA: TGTGCCAGTAGTATACGACCTGGGTATGGCTACACCTTC
CDR3 protein: CASSIRPGYGYTF
V gene: TRBV19
J gene: TRBJ1-2
clone size: many
D gene: NA

CDR3 DNA: TGCAGTGCTAGAGATCTGAGTAGCGGGAGTCGAGTGGAGACCCAGTACTTC
CDR3 protein: CSARDLSSGSRVETQYF
V gene: TRBV20-1
J gene: TRBJ2-5
clone size: few
D gene: TRBD2

CDR3 DNA: TGTGCCAGCAGTCGAGTAAGCGAGCAGTACTTC
CDR3 protein: CASSRVSEQYF
V gene: TRBV12-3/TRBV12-4
J gene: TRBJ2-7
clone size: NA
D gene: NA

CDR3 DNA: TGTGCCAGCAGCTTAGGGTCCGGGGGTGAAATGAAACTGTTTTTT
CDR3 protein: CASSLGSGGEMKLFF
V gene: TRBV7-9
J gene: TRBJ1-4
clone size: many
D gene: NA

CDR3 DNA: TGTGCCAGCAGCTTAGCGATCCTAGCGGGAGAGGGTGAGACCCAGTACTTC
CDR3 protein: CASSLAILAGEGETQYF
V gene: TRBV7-8
J gene: TRBJ2-5
clone size: many
D gene: TRBD2

CDR3 DNA: TGCAGTGCTCAGAGGACTAGCGGGTACGAGCAGTACTTC
CDR3 protein: CSAQRTSGYEQYF
V gene: TRBV20-1
J gene: TRBJ2-7
clone size: many
D gene: TRBD2

CDR3 DNA: TGTGCCAGCATGTCGGGGGCGGCGAACACTGAAGCTTTCTTT
CDR3 protein: CASMSGAANTEAFF
V gene: TRBV6-1
J gene: TRBJ1-1
clone size: many
D gene: NA

CDR3 DNA: TGTGCCAGCAACCGGTACCTTGGTAGCGGAACCTACGAGCAGTACTTC
CDR3 protein: CASNRYLGSGTYEQYF
V gene: TRBV11-2
J gene: TRBJ2-7
clone size: few
D gene: NA

CDR3 DNA: TGCGCCAGCAGCTTGGATGCCGGCTCCTACGAGCAGTACTTC
CDR3 protein: CASSLDAGSYEQYF
V gene: TRBV5-1
J gene: TRBJ2-7
clone size: few
D gene: NA

CDR3 DNA: TGTGCCAGCAGCAAAGAATGTGCCGTTACAGATACGCAGTATTTT
CDR3 protein: CASSKECAVTDTQYF
V gene: TRBV21-1
J gene: TRBJ2-3
clone size: many
D gene: NA

CDR3 DNA: TGTGCCAGCAGTTTAGCGCCCCCGGCGGGCAACGAGCAGTACTTC
CDR3 protein: CASSLAPPAGNEQYF
V gene: TRBV12-3/TRBV12-4
J gene: TRBJ2-7
clone size: many
D gene: NA

CDR3 DNA: TGCAGTGCTAGTTCGGTCCTGAGTAGGGAGTCCTCCTACGAGCAGTACTTC
CDR3 protein: CSASSVLSRESSYEQYF
V gene: TRBV20-1
J gene: TRBJ2-7
clone size: many
D gene: NA

CDR3 DNA: TGTGCCAGCAGCGCTGGACTAGCGGAGCGGGGCATTCAGTACTTC
CDR3 protein: CASSAGLAERGIQYF
V gene: TRBV5-4
J gene: TRBJ2-4
clone size: NA
D gene: TRBD2

CDR3 DNA: TGCGCCAGCAGCTTAGGGGTGGTGAACACTGAAGCTTTCTTT
CDR3 protein: CASSLGVVNTEAFF
V gene: TRBV5-1
J gene: TRBJ1-1
clone size: many
D gene: NA

CDR3 DNA: TGTGCCAGCAGAGCAGGGGGCGAAGGAAACACCATATATTTT
CDR3 protein: CASRAGGEGNTIYF
V gene: TRBV6-1
J gene: TRBJ1-3
clone size: NA
D gene: TRBD1